This TCR beta chain stems from a study of blood T cell repertoires in COVID-19 (dated by TCRdb to 2020 to 2022). Study-wide context: The collaborator samples originated in the United States, Italy and Spain and spanned the acute and convalescent phases of COVID-19. The material from the prospective study consisted of cDNA or gDNA derived from T cells, B-cell-depleted T cells, or PBMCs. Subjects who had been exposed to COVID-19, were actively infected with it, or had recovered from it provided the deeply sampled blood TCRbeta repertoires that made up the dataset. The repertoires were released in a freely available public database intended as a resource for research on the immune response to SARS-CoV-2. Samples came from the ongoing ImmuneRACE study (first 160 participants) plus 1,254 subjects from 6 global collaborators. Nearly every sample came with metadata listing a de-identified subject ID, COVID-19 status, age in years and sex. Where available, HLA class I and class II types were obtained from metadata supplied by the sample provider rather than from assay-based typing.

Reading the germline V gene (reference sequence) gives CDR1 SGHAT and CDR2 FQDESV. The V end gives up 5 bases and the J end 3 bases, leaving 3 bases in the junction not matched to a gene. Reading from cysteine to phenylalanine, the CDR3 counts 14 amino acids. CDR3 DNA is the only sequence kept; it has 42 bases, read in frame from the first base. Collaborating institutions collected whole blood in K2EDTA tubes following their own protocols. For TCRbeta analysis, collaborator samples were shipped as frozen whole blood, as isolated PBMCs, or as DNA extracted from either sample type. On this clone itself: The target of this receptor is not known. Base quality data are lacking; no much larger clone is found one base away.

Beyond this particular receptor, the publication reports: The quantity of clinical and demographic metadata differed by source and by participant and was supplied without curation.

The immunoSEQ Assay, a bias-controlled multiplex PCR, was used to amplify TCRbeta CDR3 regions from genomic DNA. The study's own analysis went as follows. Within the assay, amplification of reference gene primers was used to estimate how many nucleated cells each sample contained. To quantify the absolute abundance of each unique TCRbeta CDR3 rearrangement, sequence reads were collapsed and filtered. Productive Simpson clonality was computed per sample as the square root of Simpson's diversity index over productive rearrangements. The source is immuneACCESS, and TCRdb retained only in-frame sequences with V and J called. Part of the clones is not carried over; for the studies checked, unresolved V genes explain less than half of this, and the remainder is unexplained. V and J calls and clone size are as listed in that table; D and trimming were resolved from the DNA. The sample data list around 130,000 clones, and roughly 71% of these were observed just once. The ten largest clones capture about a fifth of the sample.

In this chain, TRBV11-1 is recombined with TRBJ2-3; a stretch of 9 junction bases matches TRBD1. The source material was peripheral blood. This TCR was recovered from a man older than 75 with acute or convalescent COVID-19. The base sequence is TGTGCCAGCAGCCCCGGGACAGGGACAGATACGCAGTATTTT. Its translation is CASSPGTGTDTQYF.